One and the same sample provided the 26 T cell receptor beta chains below, sequenced in a study of CD8 T cells in Susac syndrome (dated by TCRdb to about 2019). Receptor libraries were prepared by the immunoSEQ multiplex PCR assay. RNA was extracted with the RNeasy kit and about 0.5 to 1 ug was reverse transcribed using random hexamers. TCRdb applied fastp at Q25 and MiXCR to the public reads, then kept only in-frame beta chains. Entries are consolidated by CDR3 protein sequence, retaining the most common genes and DNA. This sample has about 60,000 distinct CDR3 sequences in its table, and around nine tenths of those were observed once. The top ten clonotypes cover 0.15% to 0.25% of the sample. The sequenced sample was CD8+ T cells from PBMCs. The receptor set was obtained from a human donor in good health.

The chain combines TRBV29-1 with TRBJ1-1; D is possibly TRBD1 (6 bases). The CDR3 covers 13 residues. The V gene lost 7 bases and the J gene lost 3 bases, with 15 bases spanning the gap. Per germline, CDR1 SQVTM and CDR2 ANQGSEA. The CDR3 loop reads CSGTGIWDTEAFF. In nucleotides, the CDR3 is TGCAGCGGAACAGGGATTTGGGACACTGAAGCTTTCTTT.

The gene calls are TRBV12-5 and TRBJ2-1, with D unclear. Trimming stripped 0 bases from V and 15 bases from J, with 9 bases between. Per germline, CDR1 LGHNT and CDR2 FRNRAP. This CDR3 comprises 11 residues. CDR3 sequence reads: CASGLVPGSFF. The CDR3 DNA reads TGTGCTAGTGGTTTGGTACCAGGATCGTTCTTC.

This chain connects TRBV19 to TRBJ2-1; 9 bases match TRBD2. J was trimmed by 4 bases and V by 5 bases; bases with no gene match: 12. CDR1 is LNHDA, CDR2 SQIVND, per germline (reference sequence). CDR3 length: 17 residues. CDR3 coding DNA: TGTGCCAGTAGTCCCACTAATAGCGGGGGACCTTACAATGAGCAGTTCTTC. Translated, it gives CASSPTNSGGPYNEQFF.

This clonotype has a single count. V usage is TRBV27 and J usage is TRBJ2-7, with TRBD1 matching over 7 bases. The CDR3 consists of 13 residues. Germline V gene data show CDR1 as MNHEY and CDR2 as SMNVEV (reference sequence). V shed 3 bases and J 5 bases; nucleotides not matched to a gene: 4. This CDR3 is CASSLGQSNEQYF. CDR3 DNA sequence: TGTGCCAGCAGTTTGGGACAGTCGAACGAGCAGTACTTC.

J is TRBJ2-3 and V is TRBV4-1; TRBD1 aligns across 8 bases. The CDR3 consists of 13 residues. The junction had 10 bases not matched to a gene; V was cut back by 5 bases and J by 12 bases. CDR1 MGHRA and CDR2 YSYEKL come from the germline V gene. CDR3 coding DNA: TGCGCCAGCAGCTTAGACAGGGGCCAGAACCAGTATTTT. Translation: CASSLDRGQNQYF.

The rearrangement joins TRBV4-1 to TRBJ1-5; 11 positions match TRBD1. Germline assignment: CDR1 MGHRA and CDR2 YSYEKL. CDR3 length equals 21 residues. V lost 3 bases to trimming and J lost 1 base; unmatched junction nucleotides: 17. The CDR3 here is CASSHPISGGTGGTSNQPQHF. In DNA, the CDR3 is TGCGCCAGCAGCCACCCCATCAGCGGGGGGACAGGGGGAACGAGCAATCAGCCCCAGCATTTT.

The chain has TRBV20-1 and TRBJ2-6, with 7 bases aligning to TRBD1. With V trimmed by 4 bases and J by 1 base, 7 bases remained unmatched. This CDR3 is built from 16 residues. The germline CDR1 and CDR2 sequences are DFQATT and SNEGSKA (reference sequence). For the CDR3, the DNA is TGCAGTGCTACCCCGACAGGGCAGTCTGGGGCCAACGTCCTGACTTTC. It encodes CSATPTGQSGANVLTF.

The chain recombines TRBV6-1 with TRBJ2-5; possibly TRBD1 for D (6 bases). Trimming pared 6 bases from V and 0 bases from J, leaving 17 bases between. Looked up from germline, CDR1 is MNHNS and CDR2 is SASEGT. The CDR3 extends over 16 amino acids. The CDR3 coding sequence is TGTGCCAGCAGCCGCACCACAGGGCGGTACCAAGAGACCCAGTACTTC. Translation: CASSRTTGRYQETQYF.

This chain connects TRBV12-3 or TRBV12-4 to TRBJ1-2; a weak D match, TRBD1 (6 bases). The V end was cut by 4 bases, the J end by 3 bases, with 15 bases between. The CDR3 extends over 15 amino acids. DNA of the CDR3: TGTGCCAGCAGTTCACCCACCAGGGGCGACTATGGCTACACCTTC. It codes for CASSSPTRGDYGYTF.

J is TRBJ2-1 and V is TRBV29-1; 10 nucleotides line up with TRBD2. The trim removed 1 base at V and 7 bases at J, leaving 10 bases unmatched. This CDR3 spans 16 amino acids. Germline V gene data show CDR1 as SQVTM and CDR2 as ANQGSEA. The CDR3 spells CSVEGIAGGLGNEQFF. The CDR3 DNA reads as TGCAGCGTTGAAGGGATAGCGGGGGGCCTAGGGAATGAGCAGTTCTTC.

This sequence joins TRBV20-1 and TRBJ2-7; TRBD2 matches 10 bases. The germline V gene has CDR1 DFQATT and CDR2 SNEGSKA (reference sequence). The V and J ends lost 2 bases and 4 bases, in that order; junction bases with no gene match: 5. The CDR3 contains 14 residues. This chain's CDR3 is CSARLQTSGYEQYF. CDR3 bases: TGCAGTGCTAGATTACAGACTAGCGGGTACGAGCAGTACTTC.

The chain carries TRBV13 and TRBJ2-2; TRBD1 matches 9 bases. This CDR3 has 14 residues. Per germline, CDR1 PRHDT and CDR2 FYEKMQ (reference sequence). Unmatched junction bases numbered 4, after V lost 5 bases and J lost 6 bases. The CDR3 sequence is CASSLGQGAGELFF. Here the CDR3 DNA reads TGTGCCAGCAGCCTGGGACAGGGAGCCGGGGAGCTGTTTTTT.

V gene TRBV13 combines with J gene TRBJ2-2, with D unresolved. The CDR3 has 12 residues. Trimming removed 5 bases from V and 7 bases from J, with 8 bases in between. Germline loops: CDR1 PRHDT, CDR2 FYEKMQ (reference sequence). The CDR3 region is CASSPRVGELFF. The CDR3 DNA is TGTGCCAGCAGCCCTCGCGTCGGGGAGCTGTTTTTT.

This clonotype has just a few counts. This chain uses TRBV6-5 with TRBJ1-1; D remains unclear. The CDR3 has 12 amino acids. V was trimmed by 2 bases and J by 4 bases, leaving 5 bases between them. Germline assignment: CDR1 MNHEY and CDR2 SVGAGI. CDR3 nucleotides: TGTGCCAGCAGTTACGGTGGCACTGAAGCTTTCTTT. Translated, it gives CASSYGGTEAFF.

V usage is TRBV20-1 and J usage is TRBJ2-7; D is unresolved. The germline V gene has CDR1 DFQATT and CDR2 SNEGSKA (reference sequence). Between the trimmed V and J ends, which lost 1 base and 4 bases, there was a span of 20 bases. This CDR3 is built from 16 residues. CDR3 sequence reads: CSARVLSALVGYEQYF. The CDR3, as DNA: TGCAGTGCTAGAGTTTTGAGTGCCCTCGTCGGGTACGAGCAGTACTTC.

CDR3 sequence: CASSEEGDEQYF. In DNA form, the CDR3 reads TGTGCCAGCAGCGAGGAGGGCGACGAGCAGTACTTC. The chain employs TRBV5-6 and TRBJ2-7; perhaps TRBD2 as D (6 bases). CDR3 size: 12 residues. Germline CDR1 SGHDT, CDR2 YYEEEE. Trimming took off 4 bases at V and 5 bases at J, with 10 bases between the two ends.

The rearrangement links TRBV28 to TRBJ2-2; 7 bases fit TRBD2. Per germline, CDR1 MDHEN and CDR2 SYDVKM. V lost 8 bases and J lost 4; bases outside the gene matches: 10. The length of the CDR3 is 15 residues. CDR3 sequence (DNA): TGTGCCAGCCTACCTCAGCGGGGTAGCACCGGGGAGCTGTTTTTT. As protein: CASLPQRGSTGELFF.

This chain uses TRBV7-2 with TRBJ2-7; the match to TRBD1 covers 8 bases. This CDR3 region has 14 residues. The V segment lost 4 bases and the J segment 5 bases; nucleotides outside the gene matches: 7. Per germline, CDR1 SGHTA and CDR2 FQGNSA. The CDR3 DNA is TGTGCCAGCAGCTATTGGACAGGGTCGGACGAGCAGTACTTC. This gives the protein CASSYWTGSDEQYF.

In this sample, this clonotype turned up a few times. The rearrangement joins TRBV2 to TRBJ2-7; a possible D gene is TRBD1 (5 bases). Germline assignment: CDR1 SNHLY and CDR2 FYNNEI. The CDR3 length is 15 residues. Trimming removed 3 bases from V and 4 bases from J, with 16 bases in between. The CDR3 nucleotides are TGTGCCAGCAGTGAGGGGCCTTCCCTTTCGTACGAGCAGTACTTC. Amino acid sequence: CASSEGPSLSYEQYF.

The chain combines TRBV4-1 with TRBJ1-2; tentative D call: TRBD1 (5 bases). V shed 0 bases and J shed 3 bases, with 11 bases lying between them. The germline V gene has CDR1 MGHRA and CDR2 YSYEKL. The CDR3 contains 15 residues. CDR3: CASSQEPGSYYGYTF. CDR3 DNA sequence: TGCGCCAGCAGCCAAGAGCCAGGGAGCTACTATGGCTACACCTTC.

V gene TRBV2 combines with J gene TRBJ2-7; 12 nucleotides align to TRBD1. V shed 6 bases and J 5 bases; nucleotides not matched to a gene: 20. CDR1 and CDR2 from the germline V gene are SNHLY and FYNNEI. The CDR3 is made up of 19 amino acids. CDR3 amino acids: CASSQRPGQGAKKIDEQYF. CDR3 coding DNA: TGTGCCAGCAGCCAAAGACCGGGACAGGGGGCGAAAAAAATCGACGAGCAGTACTTC.

The chain recombines TRBV6-2 or TRBV6-3 with TRBJ1-1; 9 bases map to TRBD1. Trimming removed 2 bases from V and 5 bases from J; junction bases left unmatched: 6. The CDR3 has 15 residues. Per the germline V gene, CDR1 is MNHEY and CDR2 is SVGEGT. The DNA for the CDR3 is TGTGCCAGCAGTTACGGGGGACAGGGTCAGACTGAAGCTTTCTTT. Amino acids: CASSYGGQGQTEAFF.

This clonotype was seen a single time. The V call is TRBV6-5, the J call TRBJ2-1, with 7 bases aligning to TRBD2. This CDR3 spans 16 amino acids. Per the germline V gene, CDR1 is MNHEY and CDR2 is SVGAGI. Losses at the gene ends were 4 bases for V and 8 bases for J; bases not matched to a gene: 14. The CDR3: CASSWNLAASTDEQFF. CDR3 nucleotide sequence: TGTGCCAGCAGTTGGAATCTAGCGGCCTCTACGGATGAGCAGTTCTTC.

The chain joins TRBV5-6 to TRBJ2-7; no firm D call. The germline V and J ends were trimmed by 1 base and 3 bases, with 17 bases remaining between them. There are 16 residues in the CDR3. Looked up from germline, CDR1 is SGHDT and CDR2 is YYEEEE. In nucleotides, the CDR3 is TGTGCCAGCAGCTTGAGGGATGGTGAGTTTGGCTACGAGCAGTACTTC. Translation gives CASSLRDGEFGYEQYF.

The chain employs TRBV12-3 or TRBV12-4 and TRBJ1-2; no clear D gene. The CDR3 is made up of 13 amino acids. V was shortened by 5 bases and J by 0 bases, with 7 bases between the two germline ends. The CDR3 DNA is TGTGCCAGCAGTCCTTCATCTAACTATGGCTACACCTTC. The encoded protein is CASSPSSNYGYTF.

The chain carries TRBV4-1 and TRBJ1-2; no clear D. Germline V lookup: CDR1 MGHRA, CDR2 YSYEKL. The V end lost 0 bases, the J end lost 9 bases, and 11 bases lay between the germline ends. The CDR3 consists of 13 residues. CDR3 in amino acids: CASSQDGLNRYTF. In nucleotides, the CDR3 is TGCGCCAGCAGCCAAGATGGCCTCAATCGCTACACCTTC.